Listed here are 4 T cell receptor beta chains from one sample, sequenced in a study of cytomegalovirus exposure and HLA in healthy donors. Use of 60 Vbeta and 13 Jbeta primers characterized the PCR. The table came from immunoSEQ multiplex PCR; TCRdb's copy has only in-frame clones and leaves some out. The profile shows more than 90,000 clones, around three quarters of them singletons. Sequencing was carried out using PBMCs. The receptors were sampled from a man aged 45 to 65 in good health and CMV-seropositive.

This clone appeared once. The chain joins TRBV19 to TRBJ1-2; 9 positions match TRBD1. The CDR3 is 15 amino acids. Per the germline V gene, CDR1 is LNHDA and CDR2 is SQIVND (reference sequence). The V gene end was trimmed by 3 bases and the J gene end by 7 bases; junction bases not matched to a gene: 9. The CDR3 loop is CASSIRFGTGTGYTF. The CDR3, as DNA: TGTGCCAGTAGTATCCGTTTCGGGACAGGGACTGGCTACACCTTC.

V usage is TRBV19 and J usage is TRBJ2-6; 9 bases are a match to TRBD1. Trimming removed 4 bases from V and 1 base from J; junction bases left unmatched: 14. Germline CDR1 reads LNHDA; CDR2 reads SQIVND (reference sequence). The CDR3 runs to 20 residues. CDR3: CASSTLNLGQGQSGANVLTF. In DNA, the CDR3 is TGTGCCAGTAGTACCTTGAATCTAGGACAGGGGCAATCTGGGGCCAACGTCCTGACTTTC. Using reference TRBV19 and TRBJ2-6 for the parts outside the CDR3, the full variable domain is DGGITQSPKYLFRKEGQNVTLSCEQNLNHDAMYWYRQDPGQGLRLIYYSQIVNDFQKGDIAEGYSVSREKKESFPLTVTSAQKNPTAFYLCASSTLNLGQGQSGANVLTFGAGSRLTVL.

CDR3 residues: CASSVGQLATQYF. For the CDR3, the DNA is TGTGCCAGCAGCGTAGGGCAGTTGGCGACCCAGTACTTC. This chain uses TRBV9 with TRBJ2-5; D unclear. CDR3 length equals 13 residues. Per the germline V gene, CDR1 is SGDLS and CDR2 is YYNGEE. Trimming took off 0 bases at V and 7 bases at J, with 10 bases between the two ends.

The chain joins TRBV4-1 to TRBJ2-3, with TRBD2 identical over 10 bases. CDR3 length equals 16 residues. CDR1 is MGHRA and CDR2 is YSYEKL in the germline V gene. Trimming took 1 base from V and 5 from J; bases not matched to a gene: 6. The CDR3 here is CASSQGPAGGRDTQYF. CDR3 nucleotides: TGCGCCAGCAGCCAAGGACCAGCGGGGGGGCGAGATACGCAGTATTTT.